Described below is a single T cell receptor (beta chain) sequence and its context. TCRdb keeps only in-frame clones here, not all; method: immunoSEQ multiplex PCR. Among some 140,000 clones, about 95% were seen once, and the ten largest hold 0.44%. V lost 3 bases to trimming and J lost 8 bases; unmatched junction nucleotides: 8. Germline CDR1 and CDR2: SGHTA and FQGNSA. The CDR3 covers 15 residues. The source of the sample is a study of T cell changes during pregnancy in multiple sclerosis. The specimen comprised peripheral blood, sampled after pregnancy. The source of this sequence is a female donor with multiple sclerosis, enrolled in a pregnancy study. The chain couples TRBV7-2 to TRBJ1-4, with 8 nucleotides matching TRBD1. The CDR3 bases are TGTGCCAGCAGCTTGGGAGGACAGGGAGGGGAAAAACTGTTTTTT. Protein: CASSLGGQGGEKLFF.